This record looks at one T cell receptor beta chain sequence and its context. The entry originates in a study of shared clonotypes between healthy human individuals. Study overall: The study drew on a couple of women and three men aged 18 to 49 as donors.

Assay used: immunoSEQ multiplex PCR; TCRdb lists only in-frame clones, some missing. The data hold about 2.4 million clones, with over 85% observed a single time. Germline CDR1 reads MNHEY; CDR2 reads SVGAGI. The V end was cut by 10 bases, the J end by 0 bases, with 7 bases between. The CDR3 extends over 12 amino acids. Sequencing was performed on naive CD4+ T cells from PBMCs. Subset given: CD45RA+ positively selected. The sequence derives from a man aged 18 to 30 in good health. Some clones in this sample may be carry-over from other donors' samples. The chain is built from TRBV6-5 and TRBJ2-1; D possibly corresponds to TRBD2 (5 bases). Here the CDR3 reads CATRGSYNEQFF. The CDR3 coding sequence is TGTGCCACACGGGGCTCCTACAATGAGCAGTTCTTC.